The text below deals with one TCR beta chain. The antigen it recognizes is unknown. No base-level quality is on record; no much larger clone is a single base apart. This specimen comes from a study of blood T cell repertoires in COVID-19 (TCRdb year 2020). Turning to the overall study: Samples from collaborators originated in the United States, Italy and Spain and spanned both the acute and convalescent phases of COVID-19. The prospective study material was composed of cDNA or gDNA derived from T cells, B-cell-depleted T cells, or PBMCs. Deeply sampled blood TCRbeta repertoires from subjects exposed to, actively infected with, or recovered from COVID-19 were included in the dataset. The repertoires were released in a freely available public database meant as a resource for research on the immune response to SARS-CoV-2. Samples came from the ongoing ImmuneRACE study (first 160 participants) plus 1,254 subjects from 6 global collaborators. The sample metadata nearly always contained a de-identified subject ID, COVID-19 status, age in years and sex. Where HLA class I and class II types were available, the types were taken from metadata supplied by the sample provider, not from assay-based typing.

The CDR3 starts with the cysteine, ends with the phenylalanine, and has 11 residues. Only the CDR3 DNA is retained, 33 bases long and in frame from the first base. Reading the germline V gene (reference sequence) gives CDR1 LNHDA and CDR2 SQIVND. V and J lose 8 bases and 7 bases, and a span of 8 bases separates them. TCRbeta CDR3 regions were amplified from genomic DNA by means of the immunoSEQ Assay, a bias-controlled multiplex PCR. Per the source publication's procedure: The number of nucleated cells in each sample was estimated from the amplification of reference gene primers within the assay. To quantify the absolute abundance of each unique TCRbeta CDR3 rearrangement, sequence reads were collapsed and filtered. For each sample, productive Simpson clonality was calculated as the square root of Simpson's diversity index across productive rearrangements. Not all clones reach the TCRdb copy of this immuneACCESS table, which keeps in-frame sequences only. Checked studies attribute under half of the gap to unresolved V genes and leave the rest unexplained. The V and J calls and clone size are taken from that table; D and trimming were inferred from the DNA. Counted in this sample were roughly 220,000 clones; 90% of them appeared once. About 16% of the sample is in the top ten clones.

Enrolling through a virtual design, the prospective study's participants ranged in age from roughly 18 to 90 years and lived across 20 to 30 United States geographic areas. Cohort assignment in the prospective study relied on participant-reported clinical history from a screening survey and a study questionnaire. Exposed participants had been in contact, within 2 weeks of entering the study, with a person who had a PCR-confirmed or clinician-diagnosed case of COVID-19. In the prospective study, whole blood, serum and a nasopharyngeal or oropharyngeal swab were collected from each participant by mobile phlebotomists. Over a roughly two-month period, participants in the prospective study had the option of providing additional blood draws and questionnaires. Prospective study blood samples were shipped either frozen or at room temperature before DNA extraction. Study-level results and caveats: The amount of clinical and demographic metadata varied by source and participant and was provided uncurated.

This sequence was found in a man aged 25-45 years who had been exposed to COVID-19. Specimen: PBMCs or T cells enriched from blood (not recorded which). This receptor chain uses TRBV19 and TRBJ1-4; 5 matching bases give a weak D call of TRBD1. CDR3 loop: CASGASEKLFF. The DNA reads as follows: TGTGCCAGTGGGGCAAGTGAAAAACTGTTTTTT.